This paragraph covers one T cell receptor beta chain sequence. What it recognizes is unknown. The conserved phenylalanine or tryptophan normally closing the CDR3 is absent here, so this likely arose from a read error. Cells sorted as Tregs were CD4+, CD25+ and CD127-/low. The CDR3 has 15 residues. Germline CDR1 LGHNA, CDR2 YNFKEQ. Unmatched junction bases numbered 6, after V lost 4 bases and J lost 4 bases. Whole-study findings and limits: Tumor memory CD4+ T cell TCR gene usage clustered with blood and lymph node memory CD4+ cells and lymph node naive CD4+ cells. Tumor Tregs overlapped most with tumor, then blood, naive CD4+ cells. The larger cohort examined one V-J beta rearrangement, not whole repertoires.

After constant-region reverse-primer amplification, full-length variable regions underwent semi-nested PCR with Nested Universal Primer A. TCRdb used MiXCR to reprocess the 5' RACE reads, holding one entry per CDR3 protein. The sample lists around 44,000 distinct CDR3 sequences, under 25% occurring once. The sample taken for sequencing was Tregs sorted from blood. The TCR comes from a female donor with breast cancer. This chain links TRBV4-2 with TRBJ2-3, with 9 nucleotides matching TRBD1. CDR3 sequence (DNA): TGTGCCAGCAGCCGTACAGGGGGCGAGGCAGATACGCAGTATTTA. Its translation is CASSRTGGEADTQYL.